Below, 32 T cell receptor beta chains from the same sample are listed, as sequenced in a study of blood T cell repertoires in COVID-19. Repertoires were generated with immunoSEQ multiplex PCR, while TCRdb's copy carries only in-frame clones and drops some. The sample contains some 100,000 clones, approximately 80% of which appear only once. Sequencing input: peripheral blood. The receptors stem from a man between 70 and 80 years old with acute or convalescent COVID-19.

This clone was counted at least ten times. The rearrangement uses TRBV6-5 and TRBJ1-6, with D possibly TRBD1 on 6 matching bases. The germline V gene has CDR1 MNHEY and CDR2 SVGAGI. Trimming took off 5 bases at V and 10 bases at J, with 15 bases between the two ends. The CDR3 runs to 14 residues. CDR3 sequence reads: CASSRTVDGSPLHF. The CDR3 nucleotides are TGTGCCAGCAGTCGGACAGTCGACGGGTCACCCCTCCACTTT.

The rearrangement joins TRBV30 to TRBJ2-5, with D tentatively TRBD2 (5 bases). The CDR3 spans 14 residues. Germline V gene sequence: CDR1 GTSNPN, CDR2 SVGIG (reference sequence). Trimming cost V 0 bases and J 5 bases, with 13 bases left between them. The CDR3 region is CAWSVYVGEETQYF. CDR3 nucleotides: TGTGCCTGGAGTGTATATGTGGGAGAGGAGACCCAGTACTTC.

This clone was counted a few times. J is TRBJ2-7 and V is TRBV6-5, with D perhaps TRBD1 (6 bases). Germline V gene sequence: CDR1 MNHEY, CDR2 SVGAGI. CDR3 length equals 14 residues. The V and J ends lost 5 bases and 1 base respectively, with 12 bases between them. The CDR3 DNA follows: TGTGCCAGCAGTCCGATCGGACAGTCCTACGAGCAGTACTTC. As protein: CASSPIGQSYEQYF.

The chain combines TRBV7-8 with TRBJ1-5; 8 nucleotides agree with TRBD1. Per the germline V gene, CDR1 is SGHVS and CDR2 is FQNEAQ. The CDR3 consists of 14 residues. With 4 bases clipped from V and 7 bases from J, the junction kept 6 bases outside the gene matches. The CDR3 loop is CASSSDRGGQPQHF. The CDR3 coding sequence is TGTGCCAGCAGCTCAGACAGGGGTGGACAGCCCCAGCATTTT.

The sample holds one count of this clone. V and J are TRBV7-8 and TRBJ2-7, with TRBD2 identical over 13 bases. This CDR3 contains 16 residues. V gave up 4 bases and J gave up 1 base; unmatched junction bases: 4. Germline CDR1 is SGHVS and CDR2 is FQNEAQ. CDR3: CASSSGTSGTSYEQYF. The CDR3 DNA reads as TGTGCCAGCAGCTCCGGGACTAGCGGGACATCCTACGAGCAGTACTTC. Full variable domain (outside the CDR3, taken from reference TRBV7-8 and TRBJ2-7): GAGVSQSPRYKVAKRGQDVALRCDPISGHVSLFWYQQALGQGPEFLTYFQNEAQLDKSGLPSDRFFAERPEGSVSTLKIQRTQQEDSAVYLCASSSGTSGTSYEQYFGPGTRLTVT.

This clone turned up a few times. The CDR3 nucleotides read TGTGCCAGCAGTGACGGGACAGGGTTGGATTCACCCCTCCACTTT. Translating gives CASSDGTGLDSPLHF. The rearrangement links TRBV6-4 to TRBJ1-6; 9 bases agree with TRBD1. The V gene's germline CDR1 is MRHNA and CDR2 SNTAGT. This CDR3 contains 15 residues. V gave up 2 bases and J gave up 8 bases; unmatched junction bases: 4.

The rearrangement links TRBV24-1 to TRBJ2-3; the match to TRBD2 covers 11 bases. Germline V gives CDR1 KGHDR, CDR2 SFDVKD. The CDR3 is made up of 15 amino acids. Trimming cost V 3 bases and J 4 bases; bases outside gene matches: 2. The CDR3 sequence: CATSDIAGGPDTQYF. The CDR3 nucleotides are TGTGCCACCAGTGATATAGCGGGAGGGCCAGATACGCAGTATTTT.

This chain uses TRBV19 with TRBJ1-2, with D hard to call. Trimming cost V 5 bases and J 8 bases, with 15 bases left between them. The CDR3 covers 13 residues. From germline, CDR1 is LNHDA and CDR2 SQIVND (reference sequence). DNA for the CDR3: TGTGCCAGTAGTTGGGCAGCCCGGTCCGGCTACACCTTC. It codes for CASSWAARSGYTF.

This sequence joins TRBV9 and TRBJ1-1; TRBD1 is a possible D gene (6 bases). The CDR3 has 15 amino acids. Looked up from germline, CDR1 is SGDLS and CDR2 is YYNGEE. Deletions cut 2 bases from V and 3 bases from J, with 14 bases between. CDR3 region: CASSVRADRYTEAFF. Here the CDR3 DNA reads TGTGCCAGCAGCGTCCGGGCGGACAGATACACTGAAGCTTTCTTT.

The rearrangement uses TRBV19 and TRBJ1-4; TRBD1 might be the D (5 bases). Per the germline V gene, CDR1 is LNHDA and CDR2 is SQIVND (reference sequence). V gave up 3 bases and J gave up 8 bases, with 13 bases separating them. The CDR3 has 14 residues. The CDR3 DNA reads as TGTGCCAGTAGTATTGTTCCTGGGGGGGAAAAACTGTTTTTT. Amino acids: CASSIVPGGEKLFF.

The rearrangement uses TRBV7-3 and TRBJ1-1; 8 bases are shared with TRBD1. The V and J ends lost 5 bases and 4 bases, in that order; junction bases with no gene match: 12. The CDR3 has 16 amino acids. CDR1 and CDR2 from the germline V gene are SGHTA and FQGTGA. The CDR3 spells CASSPGTYTGGTEAFF. The CDR3 bases are TGTGCCAGCAGCCCCGGGACATATACAGGGGGCACTGAAGCTTTCTTT.

This chain connects TRBV7-2 to TRBJ1-4; 12 nucleotides align to TRBD1. This CDR3 spans 14 amino acids. Germline values: CDR1 SGHTA, CDR2 FQGNSA. Trimming took 5 bases from V and 8 from J; bases not matched to a gene: 3. The CDR3 spells CASSRDRGREKLFF. The CDR3 DNA follows: TGTGCCAGCAGCCGGGACAGGGGGCGGGAAAAACTGTTTTTT.

A few counts support this clone. CDR3 DNA: TGTGCCACCAGGTCCGGACAGGCCTACACCTTC. Translated, it gives CATRSGQAYTF. The gene calls are TRBV15 and TRBJ1-2, with 7 bases that match TRBD1. Germline-derived CDR1 and CDR2 are LNHNV and YYDKDF (reference sequence). This CDR3 comprises 11 residues. V lost 6 bases, J lost 10 bases, and 5 bases stayed unmatched.

The V and J genes are TRBV27 and TRBJ2-5; 8 bases match TRBD2. The V and J ends lost 10 bases and 4 bases, in that order; junction bases with no gene match: 5. This CDR3 spans 12 amino acids. The V gene's germline CDR1 is MNHEY and CDR2 SMNVEV (reference sequence). In DNA, the CDR3 is TGTGCCACCCACGGGAGGGGAGAGACCCAGTACTTC. Amino acids: CATHGRGETQYF.

The rearrangement joins TRBV7-9 to TRBJ2-2; tentatively, D is TRBD2 (6 bases). The V gene's germline CDR1 is SEHNR and CDR2 FQNEAQ (reference sequence). V was shortened by 2 bases and J by 7 bases, with 11 bases between the two germline ends. CDR3 length: 14 amino acids. The CDR3 reads CASSLQLAVGELFF. DNA for the CDR3: TGTGCCAGCAGCTTACAACTAGCAGTCGGGGAGCTGTTTTTT.

J is TRBJ1-2 and V is TRBV21-1. TRBV21-1 is designated a pseudogene. The CDR3 is 15 amino acids. DNA of the CDR3: TGTGCCAGCAGCAAAGCAGAGTCTCTCGGCTATGGCTACACCTTC. Its translation is CASSKAESLGYGYTF.

This clone was observed a single time. The rearrangement links TRBV5-6 to TRBJ2-7; 10 bases line up with TRBD1. This CDR3 comprises 15 residues. Germline loops: CDR1 SGHDT, CDR2 YYEEEE. The ends lost 4 bases at V and 3 bases at J; junction bases unmatched: 7. The CDR3: CASSIPDRGLYEQYF. Here the CDR3 DNA reads TGTGCCAGCAGCATTCCAGACAGGGGGCTCTACGAGCAGTACTTC.

The V and J genes are TRBV19 and TRBJ2-7; 7 bases are shared with TRBD2. CDR1 LNHDA and CDR2 SQIVND come from the germline V gene (reference sequence). After removal of 5 bases from V and 3 bases from J, the junction contained 13 bases not matched to a gene. The CDR3 sequence is 16 residues long. The CDR3 here is CASSWGTVGGIYEQYF. CDR3 in DNA: TGTGCCAGTAGTTGGGGGACTGTCGGGGGGATCTACGAGCAGTACTTC.

In its sample, this clone was seen once. The CDR3 reads CSLGQGVGEAFF. The CDR3 DNA is TGCAGTCTAGGACAGGGGGTGGGTGAAGCTTTCTTT. This rearrangement joins TRBV29-1 to TRBJ1-1; 10 bases match TRBD1. Germline CDR1 reads SQVTM; CDR2 reads ANQGSEA. This CDR3 contains 12 residues.

The chain's CDR3 is CASSSQAGGPVEQYF. Written as DNA, the CDR3 is TGCGCCAGCAGCTCCCAAGCGGGAGGGCCCGTCGAGCAGTACTTC. The rearrangement links TRBV5-1 to TRBJ2-7, with 10 bases lining up with TRBD2. This CDR3 is built from 15 residues. V trimming: 3 bases; J trimming: 6 bases; junction bases outside the gene matches: 9. CDR1 SGHRS and CDR2 YFSETQ come from the germline V gene.

The V call is TRBV11-3, the J call TRBJ2-2; 16 positions match TRBD2. The CDR3 spans 16 residues. V lost 4 bases to trimming and J lost 5 bases; unmatched junction nucleotides: 1. Germline V CDR1 and CDR2: SGHNT, YENEEA. CDR3 bases: TGTGCCAGCAGCTCGGGACTAGCGGGGGGGACCGGGGAGCTGTTTTTT. This gives the protein CASSSGLAGGTGELFF. The complete variable domain, with remaining parts taken from reference TRBV11-3 and TRBJ2-2, reads EAGVVQSPRYKIIEKKQPVAFWCNPISGHNTLYWYLQNLGQGPELLIRYENEEAVDDSQLPKDRFSAERLKGVDSTLKIQPAELGDSAVYLCASSSGLAGGTGELFFGEGSRLTVL.

The rearrangement uses TRBV28 and TRBJ1-1; no clear D. Germline V gene sequence: CDR1 MDHEN, CDR2 SYDVKM. V lost 9 bases, J lost 0 bases, and 8 bases lay in between. The CDR3 sequence is 12 residues long. DNA for the CDR3: TGTGCCAGTCTACAGATGAACACTGAAGCTTTCTTT. The encoded protein is CASLQMNTEAFF. The variable domain in full, completed from reference TRBV28 and TRBJ1-1, reads DVKVTQSSRYLVKRTGEKVFLECVQDMDHENMFWYRQDPGLGLRLIYFSYDVKMKEKGDIPEGYSVSREKKERFSLILESASTNQTSMYLCASLQMNTEAFFGQGTRLTVV.

The chain links TRBV7-2 to TRBJ1-5; no definite D call. Deletions cut 4 bases from V and 4 bases from J, with 11 bases between. The length of the CDR3 is 14 residues. Germline CDR1 is SGHTA and CDR2 is FQGNSA. CDR3 in amino acids: CASSSGILNQPQHF. CDR3 coding DNA: TGTGCCAGCAGCTCCGGGATTTTGAATCAGCCCCAGCATTTT.

This clone was seen only once. The J gene is TRBJ2-1, the V gene TRBV29-1; weak D call: TRBD2 (5 bases). The CDR3 loop spans 15 amino acids. Germline V gene data show CDR1 as SQVTM and CDR2 as ANQGSEA. Trimming removed 4 bases from V and 2 bases from J, with 15 bases in between. The CDR3 DNA is TGCAGCGTTGCCAGAGGGTCGTCTCCCTACAATGAGCAGTTCTTC. Translated, it gives CSVARGSSPYNEQFF.

This chain links TRBV19 with TRBJ2-7; weak D call: TRBD1 (6 bases). There are 18 residues in the CDR3. V gave up 7 bases and J gave up 0 bases, with 25 bases separating them. CDR1 and CDR2 from the germline V gene are LNHDA and SQIVND (reference sequence). CDR3 residues: CASTNQGGPLGSSYEQYF. For the CDR3, the DNA is TGTGCCAGTACCAACCAAGGGGGACCCCTGGGGAGCTCCTACGAGCAGTACTTC. The full variable domain, with the rest looked up from reference TRBV19 and TRBJ2-7, is DGGITQSPKYLFRKEGQNVTLSCEQNLNHDAMYWYRQDPGQGLRLIYYSQIVNDFQKGDIAEGYSVSREKKESFPLTVTSAQKNPTAFYLCASTNQGGPLGSSYEQYFGPGTRLTVT.

The chain links TRBV7-2 to TRBJ1-3, with D tentatively TRBD1 (6 bases). The CDR3 has 16 residues. The germline V and J ends were trimmed by 3 bases and 1 base, with 13 bases remaining between them. Germline CDR1 SGHTA, CDR2 FQGNSA. The CDR3 loop is CASSFSQGNSGNTIYF. The CDR3, as DNA: TGTGCCAGCAGCTTCAGCCAGGGGAATTCTGGAAACACCATATATTTT.

The chain carries TRBV11-2 and TRBJ1-5; 9 bases fit TRBD1. This CDR3 contains 15 residues. Germline V CDR1 and CDR2: SGHAT, FQNNGV. V shed 0 bases, J shed 5 bases, and the junction held 2 bases outside the gene matches. CDR3 residues: CASSLETGGYQPQHF. In nucleotides, the CDR3 is TGTGCCAGCAGCTTAGAGACAGGGGGTTATCAGCCCCAGCATTTT.

The V and J genes are TRBV29-1 and TRBJ2-3; tentative D call: TRBD1 (5 bases). CDR1 and CDR2 (germline): SQVTM, ANQGSEA. The V and J ends lost 4 bases and 2 bases respectively, with 10 bases between them. The CDR3 contains 13 residues. CDR3 in amino acids: CSVGQILTDTQYF. CDR3 coding DNA: TGCAGCGTTGGACAGATTCTCACAGATACGCAGTATTTT.

This chain connects TRBV11-3 to TRBJ2-1; TRBD1 matches 8 bases. Trimming removed 5 bases from V and 5 bases from J; junction bases left unmatched: 8. The CDR3 sequence is 15 residues long. Looked up from germline, CDR1 is SGHNT and CDR2 is YENEEA. CDR3 protein: CASSTGTGYNNEQFF. The CDR3 coding sequence is TGTGCCAGCAGCACCGGGACAGGTTATAACAATGAGCAGTTCTTC.

The chain uses TRBV4-2 and TRBJ1-1, with TRBD1 as a possible D gene (6 bases). Trimming took 6 bases from V and 2 from J, leaving 10 bases between them. Per the germline V gene, CDR1 is LGHNA and CDR2 is YNFKEQ. This CDR3 comprises 13 residues. The CDR3 DNA reads as TGTGCCAGCAGACAGGGTGAAAACACTGAAGCTTTCTTT. It translates to CASRQGENTEAFF.

This clone was observed a few times. The chain joins TRBV29-1 to TRBJ2-7; TRBD2 agrees at 7 bases. Germline V gives CDR1 SQVTM, CDR2 ANQGSEA. The ends lost 1 base at V and 6 bases at J; junction bases unmatched: 9. The CDR3 is made up of 14 amino acids. The CDR3 DNA sequence: TGCAGCGTTGAAGGGGCGGGAGTAGGTCCCGAGCAGTACTTC. This sequence encodes CSVEGAGVGPEQYF.

The chain is built from TRBV4-1 and TRBJ2-7, with 9 bases matching TRBD1. The germline V gene encodes CDR1 MGHRA and CDR2 YSYEKL. The V segment lost 1 base and the J segment 7 bases; nucleotides outside the gene matches: 8. The CDR3 is made up of 15 amino acids. In nucleotides, the CDR3 is TGCGCCAGCAGCCAAGTGGGGACAGGGATGAGGGAGCAGTACTTC. Translation gives CASSQVGTGMREQYF.